The 28 T cell receptor beta chains presented below share a single source sample, sequenced in a study of cytomegalovirus exposure and HLA in healthy donors. PCR amplification relied on 60 Vbeta primers (plus 13 Jbeta primers). The assay was immunoSEQ multiplex PCR, and TCRdb's table has in-frame clones only and misses some. Seen here are about 150,000 clones, about 80% observed once, and the top ten hold under 8%. The sample comprised PBMCs. The receptors were sampled from a woman in her forties or fifties in good health and CMV-seropositive.

The genes are TRBV5-1 and TRBJ2-1; D is unresolved. The CDR3 is 14 residues long. Trimming removed 5 bases from V and 6 bases from J, with 15 bases in between. Germline CDR1 reads SGHRS; CDR2 reads YFSETQ. The CDR3 reads CASRAYPAVNEQFF. CDR3 nucleotide sequence: TGCGCCAGCAGGGCCTATCCCGCGGTCAATGAGCAGTTCTTC.

The chain has TRBV7-9 and TRBJ1-2, with 9 nucleotides matching TRBD1. CDR3 length: 18 residues. Germline V gives CDR1 SEHNR, CDR2 FQNEAQ (reference sequence). The ends lost 5 bases at V and 0 bases at J; junction bases unmatched: 13. The CDR3 is CASSPHRSGQGPNYGYTF. The CDR3 nucleotides read TGTGCCAGCAGCCCCCATCGATCTGGACAGGGGCCTAACTATGGCTACACCTTC.

V usage is TRBV12-5 and J usage is TRBJ1-4, with D perhaps matching TRBD1 (5 bases). Trimming shortened V by 5 bases and J by 4 bases, and 17 bases separated the two germline ends. Germline CDR1 and CDR2: LGHNT and FRNRAP. The CDR3 loop spans 16 amino acids. CDR3 coding DNA: TGTGCTAGTGGTACCCCGACAGTCTCTGGTAATGAAAAACTGTTTTTT. Its protein product is CASGTPTVSGNEKLFF.

The V call is TRBV5-1, the J call TRBJ2-3, with 8 positions matching TRBD2. The V and J ends lost 0 bases and 5 bases, in that order; junction bases with no gene match: 8. The CDR3 consists of 16 residues. The germline CDR1 and CDR2 sequences are SGHRS and YFSETQ. The CDR3 DNA follows: TGCGCCAGCAGCTTGGCCGGGGGGGGCGAGAGAGATACGCAGTATTTT. Encoded protein: CASSLAGGGERDTQYF.

The rearrangement links TRBV19 to TRBJ1-5; 11 nucleotides align to TRBD1. The CDR3 spans 16 residues. CDR1 LNHDA and CDR2 SQIVND come from the germline V gene (reference sequence). The V segment lost 3 bases and the J segment 3 bases; nucleotides outside the gene matches: 4. The CDR3 loop is CASSMGTGGLNQPQHF. The CDR3 region has the DNA TGTGCCAGTAGTATGGGGACAGGGGGACTCAATCAGCCCCAGCATTTT.

CDR3 region: CASSDRGGKNEQFF. In DNA form, the CDR3 reads TGCGCCAGCAGTGATCGGGGGGGCAAGAATGAGCAGTTCTTC. The rearrangement uses TRBV10-2 and TRBJ2-1; 8 positions match TRBD2. Germline V gene lookup returns CDR1 WSHSY and CDR2 SAAADI. CDR3 length: 14 amino acids. V was clipped by 3 bases and J by 7 bases; unmatched bases: 5.

This clone showed up just a few times. The chain links TRBV6-5 to TRBJ1-1, with a weak D call TRBD1 (5 bases). CDR3 length equals 11 residues. The germline CDR1 and CDR2 sequences are MNHEY and SVGAGI. Deletions cut 7 bases from V and 6 bases from J, with 9 bases between. CDR3 DNA: TGTGCCAGCAACGGGGGGTCTGAAGCTTTCTTT. Its protein product is CASNGGSEAFF.

This clone was picked up a small number of times. The chain carries TRBV27 and TRBJ2-1, with TRBD2 matching over 8 bases. CDR1 and CDR2 from the germline V gene are MNHEY and SMNVEV (reference sequence). The trim removed 8 bases at V and 2 bases at J, leaving 5 bases unmatched. The CDR3 is 14 amino acids. The CDR3 reads CASATSGPYNEQFF. The CDR3 DNA reads as TGTGCCAGCGCTACTAGCGGTCCCTACAATGAGCAGTTCTTC.

This rearrangement joins TRBV25-1 to TRBJ2-3; the match to TRBD1 covers 7 bases. The length of the CDR3 is 15 residues. J was trimmed by 0 bases and V by 6 bases; bases with no gene match: 6. Germline values: CDR1 MGHDK, CDR2 SYGVNS. This CDR3 is CASSPGQSSTDTQYF. CDR3 DNA sequence: TGTGCCAGCAGCCCGGGACAGTCTAGCACAGATACGCAGTATTTT.

This chain connects TRBV5-4 to TRBJ2-1; unclear D gene. From germline, CDR1 is SGHNT and CDR2 YYREEE (reference sequence). The CDR3 loop spans 11 amino acids. Trimming cost V 2 bases and J 7 bases, with 4 bases left between them. The DNA of the CDR3 is TGTGCCAGCAGCTTTCGGAATGAGCAGTTCTTC. Translation: CASSFRNEQFF.

The rearrangement joins TRBV7-9 to TRBJ2-1; tentative D call: TRBD2 (7 bases). Germline CDR1 is SEHNR and CDR2 is FQNEAQ (reference sequence). With 3 bases removed from V and 8 bases from J, the gap between germline ends came to 14 bases. CDR3 size: 14 residues. The CDR3 nucleotides are TGTGCCAGCAGCTTCCGGGGGGCCGTAGATGAGCAGTTCTTC. It encodes CASSFRGAVDEQFF.

This chain connects TRBV6-5 to TRBJ2-1; possible D gene TRBD2, 5 bases. The CDR3 is 13 amino acids. Trimming removed 2 bases at V and 4 bases at J, with 6 bases between. Looked up from germline, CDR1 is MNHEY and CDR2 is SVGAGI. CDR3: CASSYPGYNEQFF. CDR3 DNA sequence: TGTGCCAGCAGTTACCCGGGGTACAATGAGCAGTTCTTC.

The J gene is TRBJ2-3, the V gene TRBV7-8; 8 nucleotides align to TRBD2. Germline V lookup: CDR1 SGHVS, CDR2 FQNEAQ. The J segment lost 11 bases and the V segment lost 5 bases, leaving 18 bases of the junction unmatched. The CDR3 covers 16 residues. CDR3 sequence: CASSLAGGATTLMQYF. The DNA for the CDR3 is TGTGCCAGCAGCCTCGCCGGGGGGGCTACCACTTTAATGCAGTATTTT.

This sequence joins TRBV10-1 and TRBJ2-3; possibly TRBD2 for D (6 bases). V gave up 10 bases and J gave up 7 bases, with 12 bases separating them. The CDR3 is 11 amino acids. From germline, CDR1 is WNHNN and CDR2 SYGVQD (reference sequence). The CDR3 loop reads CATGGPYTQYF. The CDR3 region has the DNA TGCGCCACCGGAGGGCCTTATACGCAGTATTTT.

The CDR3 loop is CASSVGAGDYEQYF. CDR3 DNA sequence: TGTGCCAGCAGCGTAGGGGCAGGTGACTACGAGCAGTACTTC. The chain couples TRBV9 to TRBJ2-7; D is unclear. There are 14 residues in the CDR3. Deletions cut 0 bases from V and 3 bases from J, with 10 bases between. CDR1 SGDLS and CDR2 YYNGEE come from the germline V gene.

This chain joins TRBV7-2 and TRBJ2-7; 8 positions match TRBD1. CDR1 and CDR2 (germline): SGHTA, FQGNSA. The J segment lost 5 bases and the V segment lost 2 bases, leaving 2 bases of the junction unmatched. This CDR3 spans 13 amino acids. In DNA, the CDR3 is TGTGCCAGCAGCTTAAGGACAGGGAACGAGCAGTACTTC. Translated, it gives CASSLRTGNEQYF. Combining the CDR3 with reference TRBV7-2 and TRBJ2-7 gives the whole variable domain GAGVSQSPSNKVTEKGKDVELRCDPISGHTALYWYRQSLGQGLEFLIYFQGNSAPDKSGLPSDRFSAERTGGSVSTLTIQRTQQEDSAVYLCASSLRTGNEQYFGPGTRLTVT.

V usage is TRBV7-2 and J usage is TRBJ2-3, with D perhaps TRBD1 (5 bases). The CDR3 has 16 amino acids. From germline, CDR1 is SGHTA and CDR2 FQGNSA. V lost 5 bases, J lost 5 bases, and 20 bases lay in between. DNA for the CDR3: TGTGCCAGCAGCCCACAAGGGGTGCCCCTTGGAGATACGCAGTATTTT. It yields the protein CASSPQGVPLGDTQYF.

This chain connects TRBV5-1 to TRBJ1-1; a weak D match, TRBD1 (6 bases). The germline gives CDR1 SGHRS, CDR2 YFSETQ. The V gene lost 2 bases and the J gene lost 4 bases, with 12 bases spanning the gap. This CDR3 has 14 residues. In DNA, the CDR3 is TGCGCCAGCAGCTTACAGGGAACGGGCACTGAAGCTTTCTTT. Translating it yields CASSLQGTGTEAFF.

In this sample, this clone turned up once. This sequence joins TRBV25-1 and TRBJ1-1; 8 bases are a match to TRBD1. Germline V CDR1 and CDR2: MGHDK, SYGVNS. The CDR3 loop spans 14 amino acids. V was clipped by 1 base and J by 5 bases; unmatched bases: 3. The DNA for the CDR3 is TGTGCCAGCAGTGAATTGGACAGGGTGACTGAAGCTTTCTTT. Encoded protein: CASSELDRVTEAFF.

The chain uses TRBV5-1 and TRBJ1-1; D is possibly TRBD1 (6 bases). This CDR3 has 16 residues. The germline gives CDR1 SGHRS, CDR2 YFSETQ. V was pared by 3 bases and J by 7 bases, with 22 bases between. CDR3 region: CASSWGREAVLGEAFF. CDR3 nucleotides: TGCGCCAGCAGCTGGGGGCGTGAGGCCGTACTCGGTGAAGCTTTCTTT.

This clone was seen once. The chain joins TRBV9 to TRBJ2-3, with 15 positions matching TRBD2. The junction had 4 bases not matched to a gene; V was cut back by 2 bases and J by 6 bases. The germline V gene has CDR1 SGDLS and CDR2 YYNGEE. This CDR3 is built from 16 residues. The CDR3 region has the DNA TGTGCCAGCAGCGTCGGACTAGCGGGGGGGCCGGATACGCAGTATTTT. Translation: CASSVGLAGGPDTQYF.

Remarks on this clone: The sample contains more than one DNA sequence encoding this CDR3. The V and J genes are TRBV6-6 and TRBJ2-3, with TRBD1 identical over 9 bases. CDR3 length equals 15 residues. The germline V gene has CDR1 MNHNY and CDR2 SVGAGI (reference sequence). After removal of 2 bases from V and 3 bases from J, the junction contained 3 bases not matched to a gene. DNA for the CDR3: TGTGCCAGCAGTTACCCAGGACAGGGGACAGATACGCAGTATTTT. Its translation: CASSYPGQGTDTQYF.

The chain recombines TRBV9 with TRBJ2-7; D might be TRBD2 (6 bases). V lost 1 base and J 1 base, leaving 9 bases between the germline ends. There are 14 residues in the CDR3. CDR1 SGDLS and CDR2 YYNGEE come from the germline V gene. CDR3 region: CASSVLGGSYEQYF. CDR3 coding DNA: TGTGCCAGCAGCGTACTCGGGGGATCCTACGAGCAGTACTTC. The full variable domain, in which reference TRBV9 and TRBJ2-7 provide the parts outside the CDR3, is DSGVTQTPKHLITATGQRVTLRCSPRSGDLSVYWYQQSLDQGLQFLIQYYNGEERAKGNILERFSAQQFPDLHSELNLSSLELGDSALYFCASSVLGGSYEQYFGPGTRLTVT.

The V gene is TRBV27, the J gene TRBJ1-6, with a tentative D call TRBD1 (5 bases). The CDR3 has 14 residues. The V end was cut by 8 bases, the J end by 10 bases, with 18 bases between. Germline CDR1 is MNHEY and CDR2 is SMNVEV (reference sequence). The CDR3 loop is CASRGEGVRSPLHF. DNA of the CDR3: TGTGCCAGCCGGGGGGAAGGGGTTCGCTCACCCCTCCACTTT.

Only a few counts were recorded for this clone. This chain links TRBV10-3 with TRBJ1-4, with D possibly matching TRBD1 (5 bases). V was clipped by 6 bases and J by 10 bases, with 18 bases between them. CDR1 ENHRY and CDR2 SYGVKD come from the germline V gene. This CDR3 has 14 amino acids. The CDR3 sequence: CAIRDTGEAGKLFF. The CDR3 coding sequence is TGTGCCATCAGGGACACAGGAGAAGCGGGAAAACTGTTTTTT.

V and J are TRBV18 and TRBJ1-1; D gene uncertain. Deletions cut 2 bases from V and 2 bases from J, with 9 bases between. The CDR3 extends over 14 amino acids. CDR1 KGHSH and CDR2 LQKENI come from the germline V gene. CDR3 nucleotide sequence: TGTGCCAGCTCACCAATAGAGCTAAACACTGAAGCTTTCTTT. It yields the protein CASSPIELNTEAFF.

This chain uses TRBV18 with TRBJ2-7; possibly TRBD2 for D (5 bases). V shed 3 bases and J shed 7 bases, with 13 bases lying between them. The CDR3 has 13 amino acids. CDR1 and CDR2 (germline): KGHSH, LQKENI. This chain's CDR3 is CASSPMGSGEQYF. For the CDR3, the DNA is TGTGCCAGCTCACCGATGGGTTCGGGGGAGCAGTACTTC.

The chain recombines TRBV9 with TRBJ1-5, with D perhaps TRBD1 (5 bases). This CDR3 has 15 residues. Germline V gene lookup returns CDR1 SGDLS and CDR2 YYNGEE. Trimming left V 0 bases short and J 7 bases short, with 14 bases between. As DNA, the CDR3 is TGTGCCAGCAGCGTAGACGCGGGGCCCGAACAGCCCCAGCATTTT. Translation gives CASSVDAGPEQPQHF.